This T cell receptor beta chain was observed in a study of blood T cell repertoires in COVID-19. Overall study context: COVID-19 samples, acute and convalescent, were from the United States, Italy and Spain. Sources were T cells, B-cell-depleted T cells, or PBMCs; the material itself was cDNA or gDNA.

Sequencing used immunoSEQ multiplex PCR; TCRdb keeps in-frame clones, though not all of them. Of tens of thousands of clones in the sample, more than 90% were seen once. Trimming stripped 5 bases from V and 8 bases from J, with 24 bases between. Per germline, CDR1 MNHEY and CDR2 SVGEGT. CDR3 length equals 16 residues. The chain combines TRBV6-2 or TRBV6-3 with TRBJ1-1, with D unclear. Input material: peripheral blood. This clonotype originated in a human donor with active COVID-19. The donor label of this sample is uncertain. The CDR3 is CASSTTPVFRTGEAFF. DNA for the CDR3: TGTGCCAGCAGTACCACGCCCGTGTTCAGGACGGGAGAAGCTTTCTTT.